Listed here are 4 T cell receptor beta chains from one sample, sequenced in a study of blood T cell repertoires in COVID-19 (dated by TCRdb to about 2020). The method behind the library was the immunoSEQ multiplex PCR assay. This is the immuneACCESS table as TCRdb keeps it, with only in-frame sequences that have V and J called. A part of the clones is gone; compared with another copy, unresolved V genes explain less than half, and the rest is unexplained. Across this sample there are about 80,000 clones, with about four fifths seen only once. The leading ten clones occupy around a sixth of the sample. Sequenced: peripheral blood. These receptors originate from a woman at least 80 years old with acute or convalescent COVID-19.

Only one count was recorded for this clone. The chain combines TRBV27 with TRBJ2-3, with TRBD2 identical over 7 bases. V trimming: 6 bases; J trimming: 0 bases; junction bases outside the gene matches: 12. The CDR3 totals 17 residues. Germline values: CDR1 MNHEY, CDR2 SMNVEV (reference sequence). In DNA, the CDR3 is TGTGCCAGCAGCTGGGGGGATAGCGGGCCTAGCACAGATACGCAGTATTTT. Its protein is CASSWGDSGPSTDTQYF.

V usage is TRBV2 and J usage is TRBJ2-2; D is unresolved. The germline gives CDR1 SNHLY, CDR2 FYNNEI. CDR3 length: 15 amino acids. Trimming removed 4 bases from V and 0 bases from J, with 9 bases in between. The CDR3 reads CASSGAVANTGELFF. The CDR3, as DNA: TGTGCCAGCAGTGGGGCAGTAGCGAACACCGGGGAGCTGTTTTTT.

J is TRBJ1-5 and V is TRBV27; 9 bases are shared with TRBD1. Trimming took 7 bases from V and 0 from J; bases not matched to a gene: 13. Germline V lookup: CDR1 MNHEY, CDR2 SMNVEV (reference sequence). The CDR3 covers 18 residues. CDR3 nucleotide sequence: TGTGCCAGCACGCCTGGGACCGGGACAGGGTATAGCAATCAGCCCCAGCATTTT. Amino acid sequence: CASTPGTGTGYSNQPQHF.

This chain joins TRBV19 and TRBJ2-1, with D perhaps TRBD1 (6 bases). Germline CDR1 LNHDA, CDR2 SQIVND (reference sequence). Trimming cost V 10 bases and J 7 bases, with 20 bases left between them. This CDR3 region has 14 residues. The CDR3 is CATSVTGTRNEQFF. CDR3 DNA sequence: TGTGCCACCTCCGTTACCGGGACACGGAATGAGCAGTTCTTC. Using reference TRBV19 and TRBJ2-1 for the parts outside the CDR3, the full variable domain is DGGITQSPKYLFRKEGQNVTLSCEQNLNHDAMYWYRQDPGQGLRLIYYSQIVNDFQKGDIAEGYSVSREKKESFPLTVTSAQKNPTAFYLCATSVTGTRNEQFFGPGTRLTVL.